These 9 T cell receptor beta chains share one sample of origin, sequenced in a study of beta chain features in type 1 diabetes. Expressed TCRB transcripts were sequenced after all isolated RNA was converted to cDNA. Measured with immunoSEQ multiplex PCR; TCRdb has only the in-frame clones, and not every one. Here the sample spans some 150,000 clones, more than 10% being singletons. Study findings and constraints: Among patients with Type 1 diabetes, TCRB CDR3s were moderately but significantly shorter in every one of the four CD4+ subsets.

These receptors lack a known antigen. Material for sequencing was central memory CD4+ T cells from blood. The receptors stem from a man aged 18 to 30 with type 1 diabetes.

The chain uses TRBV7-2 and TRBJ2-5, with D possibly TRBD2 on 5 matching bases. The V gene's germline CDR1 is SGHTA and CDR2 FQGNSA. This CDR3 comprises 13 residues. V lost 3 bases to trimming and J lost 5 bases, with 10 bases between them. As DNA, the CDR3 is TGTGCCAGCAGCTTTACTTTAGCGGAGACCCAGTACTTC. It is translated as CASSFTLAETQYF. The full variable domain, rest sourced from reference TRBV7-2 and TRBJ2-5, is GAGVSQSPSNKVTEKGKDVELRCDPISGHTALYWYRQSLGQGLEFLIYFQGNSAPDKSGLPSDRFSAERTGGSVSTLTIQRTQQEDSAVYLCASSFTLAETQYFGPGTRLLVL.

The rearrangement links TRBV9 to TRBJ2-7; D possibly matches TRBD1 or TRBD2 (5 bases each). The germline V gene has CDR1 SGDLS and CDR2 YYNGEE. V gave up 4 bases and J gave up 7 bases, with 18 bases separating them. The CDR3 is 14 residues long. The CDR3 DNA sequence: TGTGCCAGCAGCCGCCGGGACCTATATTGGGAGCAGTACTTC. It yields the protein CASSRRDLYWEQYF.

Many counts were recorded for this clone. V is TRBV11-2 and J is TRBJ2-1; D not certain. CDR1 is SGHAT, CDR2 FQNNGV, per germline. This CDR3 contains 14 residues. V was shortened by 3 bases and J by 2 bases, with 8 bases between the two germline ends. This CDR3 is CASSLGSTYNEQFF. The CDR3 DNA reads TGTGCCAGCAGCTTGGGCAGCACCTACAATGAGCAGTTCTTC.

The chain couples TRBV9 to TRBJ1-6, with TRBD1 identical over 11 bases. Germline CDR1 is SGDLS and CDR2 is YYNGEE. The CDR3 covers 15 residues. Trimming at V came to 5 bases and at J to 11 bases, leaving 9 bases not matched to a gene. The DNA of the CDR3 is TGTGCCAGCAGGAGGACAGGGGGCTGGGATACACCCCTCCACTTT. As protein: CASRRTGGWDTPLHF.

Only a few counts were recorded for this clone. The chain uses TRBV18 and TRBJ1-5; D uncertain. Germline V gene lookup returns CDR1 KGHSH and CDR2 LQKENI. V was clipped by 4 bases and J by 6 bases, with 16 bases between them. The CDR3 totals 15 residues. The CDR3 DNA is TGTGCCAGCTCACTCCTGAAGAACACGGGTCAGCCCCAGCATTTT. As protein: CASSLLKNTGQPQHF.

Ten or more counts support this clone. This chain joins TRBV5-6 and TRBJ1-1; D unresolved. The V end was cut by 3 bases, the J end by 1 base, with 4 bases between. The CDR3 is 12 residues long. Looked up from germline, CDR1 is SGHDT and CDR2 is YYEEEE. CDR3 in amino acids: CASSWGNTEAFF. CDR3 nucleotides: TGTGCCAGCAGCTGGGGGAACACTGAAGCTTTCTTT.

This clone was detected a few times. Written as DNA, the CDR3 is TGTGCCAGCAGGTACTCGGGAAATAGCAATCAGCCCCAGCATTTT. It encodes CASRYSGNSNQPQHF. The rearrangement joins TRBV2 to TRBJ1-5, with no clear D. V lost 6 bases and J 0 bases, leaving 12 bases between the germline ends. The CDR3 is 15 amino acids. Looked up from germline, CDR1 is SNHLY and CDR2 is FYNNEI.

This clone was counted ten times or more. This chain uses TRBV14 with TRBJ2-6, with 7 bases that match TRBD1. V was clipped by 3 bases and J by 1 base; unmatched bases: 9. This CDR3 region has 18 residues. Germline V gene lookup returns CDR1 SGHDN and CDR2 FVKESK. CDR3 loop: CASSHVGQSPSGANVLTF. The CDR3, as DNA: TGTGCCAGCAGCCATGTGGGACAGTCGCCGTCTGGGGCCAACGTCCTGACTTTC.

The V call is TRBV27, the J call TRBJ1-5; TRBD1 matches 8 bases. V trimming: 5 bases; J trimming: 4 bases; junction bases outside the gene matches: 10. The CDR3 is 16 amino acids. Germline loops: CDR1 MNHEY, CDR2 SMNVEV (reference sequence). CDR3 in DNA: TGTGCCAGCAGTCCCTGGACAGGGAAATTAAATCAGCCCCAGCATTTT. It codes for CASSPWTGKLNQPQHF.